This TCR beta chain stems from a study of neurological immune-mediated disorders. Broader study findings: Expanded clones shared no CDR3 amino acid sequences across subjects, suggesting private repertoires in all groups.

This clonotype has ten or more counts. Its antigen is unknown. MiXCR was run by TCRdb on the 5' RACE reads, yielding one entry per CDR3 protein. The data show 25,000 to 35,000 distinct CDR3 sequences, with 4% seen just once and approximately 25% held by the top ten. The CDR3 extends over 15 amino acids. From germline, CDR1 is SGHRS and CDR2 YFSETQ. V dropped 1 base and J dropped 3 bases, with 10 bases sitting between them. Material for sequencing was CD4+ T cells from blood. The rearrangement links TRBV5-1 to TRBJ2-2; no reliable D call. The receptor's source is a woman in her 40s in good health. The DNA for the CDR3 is TGCGCCAGCAGCTTGAGGGTGTCGCACACCGGGGAGCTGTTTTTT. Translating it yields CASSLRVSHTGELFF.